This TCR beta chain is from a study of blood T cell repertoires in COVID-19. About the study: Sites in the United States, Italy and Spain provided acute and convalescent COVID-19 samples. T cells, B-cell-depleted T cells, or PBMCs supplied cDNA or gDNA.

CDR1 and CDR2 (germline): SGDLS, YYNGEE. This CDR3 contains 13 residues. Trimming took 0 bases from V and 14 from J; bases not matched to a gene: 10. Using immunoSEQ multiplex PCR, the repertoire was profiled, and TCRdb retains in-frame clones only, with some absent. This table holds roughly 120,000 clones, around 85% found once. The sequence was obtained from a man aged 50 to 60 with acute or convalescent COVID-19. The chain recombines TRBV9 with TRBJ1-2; TRBD1 matches 7 bases. Sequenced: peripheral blood. CDR3 sequence: CASSVGDRAVGTF. The CDR3 nucleotides are TGTGCCAGCAGCGTAGGAGACAGGGCGGTAGGGACCTTC.